A selection of T cell receptor beta chains follows, all from one sample in a study of T cell responses to AZD1222 COVID-19 vaccine. Using immunoSEQ multiplex PCR, the repertoire was profiled, and TCRdb retains in-frame clones only, with some absent. The repertoire consists of about 74,000 clones, with approximately 90% occurring once and the leading ten covering under 3%. Sample: peripheral blood, taken on day 0 of AZD1222 vaccination. Receptor source: an adult in good health. The CDR3 runs from the conserved cysteine through the conserved F or W. The order of the fields is J gene, CDR3 length, V gene, CDR3 protein.

TRBJ1-3 19 TRBV5-4 CASSSGTGGIQSSGNTIYF
TRBJ2-7 16 TRBV6-5 CASSYSRRSYGYEQYF
TRBJ1-2 13 TRBV5-5 CASSTGQGDGYTF
TRBJ2-2 15 TRBV5-1 CASQEWAQATGELFF
TRBJ1-2 13 TRBV28 CASSSMVGGGYTF
TRBJ1-1 15 TRBV18 CASSPGRVANTEAFF
TRBJ1-6 17 TRBV11-2 CASSLRTGGSYNSPLHF
TRBJ1-3 15 TRBV18 CASSPAPGTGNTIYF
TRBJ2-5 15 TRBV5-1 CASSRRGGTEVTQYF
TRBJ1-2 13 TRBV7-2 CASSLQGALGYTF
TRBJ2-5 13 TRBV10-3 CAISPREQETQYF
TRBJ1-1 12 TRBV5-4 CASSFLTAEAFF
TRBJ2-7 17 TRBV10-3 CAISDRVGADGGYEQYF
TRBJ1-1 13 TRBV7-9 CASSINRDTEAFF
TRBJ1-1 12 TRBV7-2 CASSLTNTEAFF
TRBJ2-7 13 TRBV28 CASTPDTTYEQYF
TRBJ2-1 13 TRBV30 CAWSPGLGAEQFF
TRBJ2-7 18 TRBV5-6 CASSLAAFPGQGMYEQYF